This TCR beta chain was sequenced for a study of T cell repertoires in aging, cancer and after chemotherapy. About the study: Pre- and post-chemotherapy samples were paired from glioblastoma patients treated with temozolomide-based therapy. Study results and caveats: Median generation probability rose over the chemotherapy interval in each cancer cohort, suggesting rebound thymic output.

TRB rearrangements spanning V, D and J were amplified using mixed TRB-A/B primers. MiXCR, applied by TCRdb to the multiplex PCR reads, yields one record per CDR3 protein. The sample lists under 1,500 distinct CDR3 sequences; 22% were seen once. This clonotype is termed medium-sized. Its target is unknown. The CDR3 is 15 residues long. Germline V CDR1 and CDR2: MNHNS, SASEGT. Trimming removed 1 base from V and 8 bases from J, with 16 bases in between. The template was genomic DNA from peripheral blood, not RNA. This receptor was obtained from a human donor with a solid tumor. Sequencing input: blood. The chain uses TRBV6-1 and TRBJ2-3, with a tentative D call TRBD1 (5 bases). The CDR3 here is CASSEERTQRGTQYF. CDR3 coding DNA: TGTGCCAGCAGTGAAGAAAGGACACAAAGAGGTACGCAGTATTTT.